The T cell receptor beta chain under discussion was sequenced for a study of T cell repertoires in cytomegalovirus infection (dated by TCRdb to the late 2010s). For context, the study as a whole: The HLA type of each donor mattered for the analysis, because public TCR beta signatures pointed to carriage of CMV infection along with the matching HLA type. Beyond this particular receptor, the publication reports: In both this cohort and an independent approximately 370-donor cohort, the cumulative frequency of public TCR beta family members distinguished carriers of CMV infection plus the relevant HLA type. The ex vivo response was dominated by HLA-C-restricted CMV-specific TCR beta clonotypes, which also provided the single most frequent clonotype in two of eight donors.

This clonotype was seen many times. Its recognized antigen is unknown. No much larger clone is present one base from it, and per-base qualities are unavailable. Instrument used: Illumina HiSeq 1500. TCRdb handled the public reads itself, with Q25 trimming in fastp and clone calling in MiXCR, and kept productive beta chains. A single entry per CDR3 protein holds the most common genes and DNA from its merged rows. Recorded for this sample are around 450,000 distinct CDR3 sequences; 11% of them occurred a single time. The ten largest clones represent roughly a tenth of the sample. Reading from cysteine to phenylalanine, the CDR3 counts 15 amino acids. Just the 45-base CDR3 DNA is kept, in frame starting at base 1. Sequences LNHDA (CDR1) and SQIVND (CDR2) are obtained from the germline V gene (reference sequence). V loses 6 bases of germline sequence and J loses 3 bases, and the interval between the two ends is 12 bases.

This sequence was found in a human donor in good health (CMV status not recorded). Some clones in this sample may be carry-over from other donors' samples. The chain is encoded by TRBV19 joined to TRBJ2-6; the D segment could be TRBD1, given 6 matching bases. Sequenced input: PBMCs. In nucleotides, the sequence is TGTGCCAGTAGAGGGGGACGAGGTGGGGCCAACGTCCTGACTTTC. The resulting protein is CASRGGRGGANVLTF.